The 5 T cell receptor beta chains presented below share a single source sample, sequenced in a study of blood T cells in healthy people across ages. A second about 7 to 12 cycle PCR used barcoded and J-beta primers. TCRdb itself ran the 5' RACE reads through MiXCR, one entry per CDR3 protein. The sample lists approximately 900,000 distinct CDR3 sequences; 25% to 35% were seen once. The same specimen was also included in a second study, on T cells of mothers and their children.

The sequenced sample consisted of blood. Receptor source: a middle-aged woman in good health.

This clonotype showed up just a few times. J is TRBJ1-5 and V is TRBV7-2; 8 bases agree with TRBD1. CDR1 is SGHTA, CDR2 FQGNSA, per germline. CDR3 length: 14 amino acids. V shed 5 bases and J 2 bases; nucleotides not matched to a gene: 2. This CDR3 is CASSMGQGNQPQHF. The CDR3 region has the DNA TGTGCCAGCAGCATGGGACAGGGCAATCAGCCCCAGCATTTT.

The chain carries TRBV5-1 and TRBJ1-1; D is undetermined. CDR1 SGHRS and CDR2 YFSETQ come from the germline V gene. Trimming cost V 6 bases and J 7 bases, with 19 bases left between them. This CDR3 spans 14 amino acids. CDR3 amino acids: CASNLENRRNEAFF. The CDR3 region has the DNA TGCGCCAGCAACCTGGAAAATCGACGGAATGAAGCTTTCTTT.

This clonotype was detected only a few times. The gene calls are TRBV6-1 and TRBJ2-7, with 12 bases lining up with TRBD2. Germline assignment: CDR1 MNHNS and CDR2 SASEGT. V trimming: 7 bases; J trimming: 3 bases; junction bases outside the gene matches: 13. CDR3 length equals 17 residues. The CDR3 loop is CASTAGLAGARGYEQYF. CDR3 in DNA: TGTGCCAGCACCGCGGGACTAGCGGGTGCTCGGGGCTACGAGCAGTACTTC.

The V call is TRBV12-3 or TRBV12-4, the J call TRBJ2-7, with 10 bases fitting TRBD1. V gave up 4 bases and J gave up 3 bases; unmatched junction bases: 6. This CDR3 has 15 amino acids. CDR3: CASSSWGQGHYEQYF. The CDR3 DNA reads TGTGCCAGCAGTTCCTGGGGACAGGGGCACTACGAGCAGTACTTC.

The rearrangement uses TRBV2 and TRBJ2-3; maybe TRBD1 (6 bases). The V end was cut by 3 bases, the J end by 2 bases, with 15 bases between. The CDR3 consists of 16 residues. Germline V gene sequence: CDR1 SNHLY, CDR2 FYNNEI. The CDR3 sequence is CASSEELTGHTDTQYF. The CDR3 DNA follows: TGTGCCAGCAGTGAGGAGTTGACAGGACACACAGATACGCAGTATTTT.